The 19 T cell receptor beta chains below were found in one sample sequenced in a study of T cell responses to AZD1222 COVID-19 vaccine. TCRdb keeps only in-frame clones here, not all; method: immunoSEQ multiplex PCR. The sample has roughly 180,000 clones, approximately 90% seen once. Source: peripheral blood, taken 28 days after the second AZD1222 dose. All receptors derive from an adult who received the AZD1222 COVID-19 vaccine.

V and J are TRBV18 and TRBJ1-2; D is ambiguous. Between the trimmed V and J ends, which lost 0 bases and 7 bases, there was a span of 15 bases. Germline-derived CDR1 and CDR2 are KGHSH and LQKENI. The CDR3 totals 15 residues. The CDR3 is CASSPPGSEVAGYTF. The CDR3 nucleotides read TGTGCCAGCTCACCACCGGGGTCCGAGGTTGCTGGCTACACCTTC.

The V gene is TRBV3-1 (or the pseudogene TRBV3-2), the J gene TRBJ2-1; TRBD2 matches at 11 bases. Trimming at V came to 5 bases and at J to 6 bases, leaving 9 bases not matched to a gene. This CDR3 comprises 16 residues. Germline V gives CDR1 LGHDT, CDR2 YNNKEL (reference sequence). DNA of the CDR3: TGTGCCAGCAGCAAAAGACTAGCGGGAAGCGTCAATGAGCAGTTCTTC. Translation gives CASSKRLAGSVNEQFF.

The chain couples TRBV2 to TRBJ1-6; 8 bases fit TRBD1. J gave up 10 bases and V 6 bases, and 5 bases lay outside the gene matches. The CDR3 runs 13 residues. CDR1 and CDR2 (germline): SNHLY, FYNNEI. The chain's CDR3 is CASSGQGRSPLHF. The CDR3 DNA sequence: TGTGCCAGCAGCGGACAGGGTCGGTCACCCCTCCACTTT.

This clone was seen just once. The chain couples TRBV6-5 to TRBJ1-3; D uncertain. V lost 5 bases to trimming and J lost 0 bases, with 11 bases between them. Germline V CDR1 and CDR2: MNHEY, SVGAGI. This CDR3 spans 15 amino acids. In nucleotides, the CDR3 is TGTGCCAGCAGTATCCATGCGAGCTCTGGAAACACCATATATTTT. As protein: CASSIHASSGNTIYF.

The genes are TRBV7-8 and TRBJ1-3, with D possibly TRBD1 on 5 matching bases. Per germline, CDR1 SGHVS and CDR2 FQNEAQ. The CDR3 extends over 15 amino acids. V was trimmed by 5 bases and J by 4 bases, leaving 15 bases between them. The DNA of the CDR3 is TGTGCCAGCAGCCGAGACATGGGGACCGGAAACACCATATATTTT. This sequence encodes CASSRDMGTGNTIYF.

The chain couples TRBV13 to TRBJ2-1, with 11 bases fitting TRBD2. Looked up from germline, CDR1 is PRHDT and CDR2 is FYEKMQ (reference sequence). The CDR3 sequence is 17 residues long. Losses at the gene ends were 5 bases for V and 0 bases for J; bases not matched to a gene: 6. CDR3 in amino acids: CASSPGTSGSSYNEQFF. In nucleotides, the CDR3 is TGTGCCAGCAGCCCAGGGACTAGCGGTAGCTCCTACAATGAGCAGTTCTTC. The entire variable domain, with the rest obtained from reference TRBV13 and TRBJ2-1, is as follows: AAGVIQSPRHLIKEKRETATLKCYPIPRHDTVYWYQQGPGQDPQFLISFYEKMQSDKGSIPDRFSAQQFSDYHSELNMSSLELGDSALYFCASSPGTSGSSYNEQFFGPGTRLTVL.

The chain has TRBV24-1 and TRBJ2-2, with 13 nucleotides matching TRBD2. J was trimmed by 3 bases and V by 7 bases; bases with no gene match: 7. The CDR3 length is 17 residues. Looked up from germline, CDR1 is KGHDR and CDR2 is SFDVKD. CDR3 nucleotide sequence: TGTGCCACCAGCGCCTCGGGACTAGCGGGGTACACCGGGGAGCTGTTTTTT. Translated, it gives CATSASGLAGYTGELFF.

The V gene is TRBV9, the J gene TRBJ2-4; TRBD2 agrees at 9 bases. The CDR3 length is 15 residues. The V gene's germline CDR1 is SGDLS and CDR2 YYNGEE. J lost 7 bases, V lost 4 bases, and 9 bases had no gene match. The CDR3 sequence: CASSPISGSHNIQYF. CDR3 sequence (DNA): TGTGCCAGCAGCCCCATTAGCGGGAGTCACAACATTCAGTACTTC. Full variable domain (rest looked up from reference TRBV9 and TRBJ2-4): DSGVTQTPKHLITATGQRVTLRCSPRSGDLSVYWYQQSLDQGLQFLIQYYNGEERAKGNILERFSAQQFPDLHSELNLSSLELGDSALYFCASSPISGSHNIQYFGAGTRLSVL.

The genes are TRBV27 and TRBJ2-7; 7 nucleotides align to TRBD1. The CDR3 is 13 amino acids. Per the germline V gene, CDR1 is MNHEY and CDR2 is SMNVEV (reference sequence). V was pared by 6 bases and J by 2 bases, with 4 bases of the junction left unmatched. This chain's CDR3 is CASSHRGPYEQYF. CDR3 coding DNA: TGTGCCAGCAGCCACAGGGGCCCCTACGAGCAGTACTTC.

This chain joins TRBV7-8 and TRBJ2-7; no reliable D call. The germline V and J ends were trimmed by 2 bases and 0 bases, with 14 bases remaining between them. The CDR3 is 16 residues long. Looked up from germline, CDR1 is SGHVS and CDR2 is FQNEAQ. DNA of the CDR3: TGTGCCAGCAGCTTATATGGCCGCCTGGGCTCCTACGAGCAGTACTTC. It codes for CASSLYGRLGSYEQYF. Full variable domain (outside the CDR3, taken from reference TRBV7-8 and TRBJ2-7): GAGVSQSPRYKVAKRGQDVALRCDPISGHVSLFWYQQALGQGPEFLTYFQNEAQLDKSGLPSDRFFAERPEGSVSTLKIQRTQQEDSAVYLCASSLYGRLGSYEQYFGPGTRLTVT.

This clone was recorded once. The chain employs TRBV7-9 and TRBJ1-4; a weak D match, TRBD1 (5 bases). The CDR3 extends over 15 amino acids. CDR1 is SEHNR and CDR2 is FQNEAQ in the germline V gene (reference sequence). V shed 5 bases and J shed 8 bases, with 18 bases lying between them. Written as DNA, the CDR3 is TGTGCCAGCAGCCAAGGGTGGGGGACGGGCGAAAAACTGTTTTTT. Amino acid sequence: CASSQGWGTGEKLFF.

This clone was recorded only once. The chain recombines TRBV7-2 with TRBJ2-3, with D possibly TRBD1 on 7 matching bases. The CDR3 runs to 16 residues. V was shortened by 2 bases and J by 2 bases, with 14 bases between the two germline ends. Germline CDR1 reads SGHTA; CDR2 reads FQGNSA. The CDR3 loop reads CASSLRGTANTDTQYF. Here the CDR3 DNA reads TGTGCCAGCAGCTTACGGGGGACAGCGAACACAGATACGCAGTATTTT.

This chain uses TRBV4-1 with TRBJ2-1; 8 bases fit TRBD1. Germline CDR1 MGHRA, CDR2 YSYEKL. With V trimmed by 3 bases and J by 3 bases, 4 bases remained unmatched. This CDR3 region has 15 residues. The CDR3 reads CASSHEDRVYNEQFF. CDR3 coding DNA: TGCGCCAGCAGCCACGAGGACAGGGTCTACAATGAGCAGTTCTTC.

To note about this clone: Other nucleotide sequences in the sample specify the same CDR3. This chain uses TRBV18 with TRBJ1-5; possible D gene TRBD1, 5 bases. CDR3 length equals 15 residues. V lost 2 bases, J lost 4 bases, and 12 bases lay in between. From germline, CDR1 is KGHSH and CDR2 LQKENI. CDR3 residues: CASSPGGAGNQPQHF. The CDR3 DNA reads as TGTGCCAGCTCACCAGGAGGGGCCGGGAATCAGCCCCAGCATTTT. The whole variable domain, filled in from reference TRBV18 and TRBJ1-5, reads NAGVMQNPRHLVRRRGQEARLRCSPMKGHSHVYWYRQLPEEGLKFMVYLQKENIIDESGMPKERFSAEFPKEGPSILRIQQVVRGDSAAYFCASSPGGAGNQPQHFGDGTRLSIL.

In this sample, this clone turned up once. The chain carries TRBV7-2 and TRBJ2-5; D may be TRBD1 (6 bases). CDR1 and CDR2 (germline): SGHTA, FQGNSA. This CDR3 contains 13 residues. Trimming pared 1 base from V and 4 bases from J, leaving 7 bases between. Written as DNA, the CDR3 is TGTGCCAGCAGCTTAGGCAGGGGAGAGACCCAGTACTTC. Translating it yields CASSLGRGETQYF.

This clone has a handful of counts. This rearrangement joins TRBV11-2 to TRBJ2-5, with D possibly matching TRBD1 (6 bases). With 3 bases removed from V and 3 bases from J, the gap between germline ends came to 8 bases. This CDR3 is built from 13 residues. CDR1 and CDR2 from the germline V gene are SGHAT and FQNNGV. DNA of the CDR3: TGTGCCAGCAGCTTTCGGACAGAAGAGACCCAGTACTTC. This sequence encodes CASSFRTEETQYF. The whole variable domain, remainder taken from reference TRBV11-2 and TRBJ2-5, is EAGVAQSPRYKIIEKRQSVAFWCNPISGHATLYWYQQILGQGPKLLIQFQNNGVVDDSQLPKDRFSAERLKGVDSTLKIQPAKLEDSAVYLCASSFRTEETQYFGPGTRLLVL.

This rearrangement joins TRBV30 to TRBJ1-4; 8 bases agree with TRBD1. With V trimmed by 5 bases and J by 8 bases, 10 bases remained unmatched. Germline loops: CDR1 GTSNPN, CDR2 SVGIG (reference sequence). The CDR3 is made up of 14 amino acids. The CDR3 is CAWGRDRRGEKLFF. CDR3 bases: TGTGCCTGGGGCCGGGACAGGCGGGGCGAAAAACTGTTTTTT.

A word on this clone: The identical CDR3 is also encoded by other nucleotide sequences in the sample. This chain connects TRBV29-1 to TRBJ1-2, with D uncertain. Looked up from germline, CDR1 is SQVTM and CDR2 is ANQGSEA. This CDR3 has 12 amino acids. Trimming removed 3 bases at V and 2 bases at J, with 7 bases between. The CDR3 reads CSVEGQNYGYTF. The CDR3 bases are TGCAGCGTTGAGGGCCAGAACTATGGCTACACCTTC. The whole variable domain, remainder taken from reference TRBV29-1 and TRBJ1-2, is SAVISQKPSRDICQRGTSLTIQCQVDSQVTMMFWYRQQPGQSLTLIATANQGSEATYESGFVIDKFPISRPNLTFSTLTVSNMSPEDSSIYLCSVEGQNYGYTFGSGTRLTVV.

The V gene is TRBV5-4, the J gene TRBJ2-7, with D perhaps TRBD1 (5 bases). The V and J ends lost 4 bases and 0 bases respectively, with 14 bases between them. Germline V gene data show CDR1 as SGHNT and CDR2 as YYREEE (reference sequence). This CDR3 has 15 residues. The CDR3 loop is CASSARDTASYEQYF. The DNA of the CDR3 is TGTGCCAGCAGCGCCAGGGATACGGCCTCCTACGAGCAGTACTTC.